This record covers a single T cell receptor beta chain. The V end was cut by 2 bases, the J end by 1 base, with 11 bases between. The germline V gene has CDR1 SNHLY and CDR2 FYNNEI. The CDR3 covers 15 residues. This sample stems from a study of control samples from healthy donors and cancer patients. Assay: immunoSEQ multiplex PCR; the TCRdb copy retains only in-frame clones and omits some. The sample has 95,000 to 150,000 clones; 80% to 95% are singletons. Sequencing used PBMCs. This chain connects TRBV2 to TRBJ1-1; no firm D call. The source of this sequence is a man aged 80 or over with head and neck cancer. The CDR3 region has the DNA TGTGCCAGCAGTGAAAGGACCCGGCCGAACACTGAAGCTTTCTTT. Translation gives CASSERTRPNTEAFF.